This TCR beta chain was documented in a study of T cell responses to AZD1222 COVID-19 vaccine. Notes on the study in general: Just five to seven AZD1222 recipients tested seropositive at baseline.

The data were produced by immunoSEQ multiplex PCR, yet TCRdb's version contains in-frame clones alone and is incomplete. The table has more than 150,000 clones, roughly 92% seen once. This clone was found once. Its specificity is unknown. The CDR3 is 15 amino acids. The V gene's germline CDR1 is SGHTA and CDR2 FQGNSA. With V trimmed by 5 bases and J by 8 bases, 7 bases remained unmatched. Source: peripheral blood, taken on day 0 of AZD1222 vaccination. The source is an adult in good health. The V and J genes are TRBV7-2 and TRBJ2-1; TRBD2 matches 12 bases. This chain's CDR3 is CASSARTSGNYEQFF. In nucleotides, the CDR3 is TGTGCCAGCAGCGCGAGGACTAGCGGGAACTATGAGCAGTTCTTC.